The sequence of this T cell receptor (beta chain) was determined in a study of T cells in women clearing cervical HPV infection. The data were produced by immunoSEQ multiplex PCR, yet TCRdb's version contains in-frame clones alone and is incomplete. Its listing shows about 18,000 clones. The CDR3 has 13 amino acids. CDR1 SQVTM and CDR2 ANQGSEA come from the germline V gene. Trimming removed 7 bases at V and 4 bases at J, with 13 bases between. Note on this clone: The CDR3 end is not reached by the read, which stops 3 residues before it; the germline J gene fills it in.

V usage is TRBV29-1 and J usage is TRBJ1-4; D gene uncertain. This TCR was recovered from a woman between 18 and 70 years old with a cervical HPV16 infection that either progressed to CIN3+ or cleared (not recorded which). Sequenced: blood buffy coat. The covered CDR3 bases are TGCAGCGCCCTAGGCTGGGTTAATGAAAAA. Encoded protein: CSALGWVNEK. The entire CDR3 reads CSALGWVNEKLFF.